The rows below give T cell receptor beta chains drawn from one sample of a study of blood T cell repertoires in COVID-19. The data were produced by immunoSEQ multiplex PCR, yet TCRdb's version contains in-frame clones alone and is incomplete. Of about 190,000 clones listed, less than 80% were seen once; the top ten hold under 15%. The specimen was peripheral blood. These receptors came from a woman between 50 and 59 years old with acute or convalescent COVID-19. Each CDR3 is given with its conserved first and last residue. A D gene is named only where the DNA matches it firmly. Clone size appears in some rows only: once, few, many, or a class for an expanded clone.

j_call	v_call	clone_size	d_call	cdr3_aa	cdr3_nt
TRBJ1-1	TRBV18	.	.	CASSPRPGPNAFF	TGTGCCAGCTCACCACGTCCAGGGCCGAACGCTTTCTTT
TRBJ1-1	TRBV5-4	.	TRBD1	CASSSQGDRSFEAFF	TGTGCCAGCAGCTCCCAAGGGGACAGGAGTTTTGAAGCTTTCTTT
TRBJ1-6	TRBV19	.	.	CASSMYIGGYNSPLHF	TGTGCCAGTAGTATGTACATCGGGGGATATAATTCACCCCTCCACTTT
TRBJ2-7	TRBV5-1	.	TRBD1	CASSLRPGGVPEQYF	TGCGCCAGCAGCTTGCGTCCAGGGGGCGTCCCCGAGCAGTACTTC
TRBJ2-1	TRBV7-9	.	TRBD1	CASSPGQGSYNEQFF	TGTGCCAGCAGCCCAGGACAGGGATCCTACAATGAGCAGTTCTTC
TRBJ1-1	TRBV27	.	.	CASSPGLNTEAFF	TGTGCCAGCAGTCCCGGACTCAACACTGAAGCTTTCTTT
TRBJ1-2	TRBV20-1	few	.	CSARGGQLFPF	TGCAGTGCTAGAGGGGGCCAATTGTTCCCTTTC
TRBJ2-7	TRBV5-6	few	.	CASSSTGILNYEQYF	TGTGCCAGCAGCAGCACCGGGATCCTTAACTACGAGCAGTACTTC
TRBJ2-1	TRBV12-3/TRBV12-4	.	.	CASKRGGEQFF	TGTGCCAGCAAGAGGGGAGGTGAGCAGTTCTTC
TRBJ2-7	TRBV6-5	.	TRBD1	CASSRDSTSYEQYF	TGTGCCAGCAGCCGGGACAGTACCTCCTACGAGCAGTACTTC
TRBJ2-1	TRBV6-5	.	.	CASRPSGANEQFF	TGTGCCAGCAGACCCTCAGGGGCCAATGAGCAGTTCTTC
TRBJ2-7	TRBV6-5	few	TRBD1	CASRRNPTGGYEQYF	TGTGCCAGCAGGAGAAATCCGACAGGGGGCTACGAGCAGTACTTC
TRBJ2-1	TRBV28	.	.	CASSFPRDRRALAGVWNEQFF	TGTGCCAGCAGTTTTCCGCGGGACAGGCGAGCCTTAGCGGGAGTCTGGAATGAGCAGTTCTTC
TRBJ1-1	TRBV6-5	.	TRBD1	CASTSGQRGTEAFF	TGTGCCAGCACCTCGGGACAGCGTGGCACTGAAGCTTTCTTT
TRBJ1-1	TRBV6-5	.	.	CATLRGIFLNTEAFF	TGTGCCACCCTCCGAGGCATTTTTCTGAACACTGAAGCTTTCTTT